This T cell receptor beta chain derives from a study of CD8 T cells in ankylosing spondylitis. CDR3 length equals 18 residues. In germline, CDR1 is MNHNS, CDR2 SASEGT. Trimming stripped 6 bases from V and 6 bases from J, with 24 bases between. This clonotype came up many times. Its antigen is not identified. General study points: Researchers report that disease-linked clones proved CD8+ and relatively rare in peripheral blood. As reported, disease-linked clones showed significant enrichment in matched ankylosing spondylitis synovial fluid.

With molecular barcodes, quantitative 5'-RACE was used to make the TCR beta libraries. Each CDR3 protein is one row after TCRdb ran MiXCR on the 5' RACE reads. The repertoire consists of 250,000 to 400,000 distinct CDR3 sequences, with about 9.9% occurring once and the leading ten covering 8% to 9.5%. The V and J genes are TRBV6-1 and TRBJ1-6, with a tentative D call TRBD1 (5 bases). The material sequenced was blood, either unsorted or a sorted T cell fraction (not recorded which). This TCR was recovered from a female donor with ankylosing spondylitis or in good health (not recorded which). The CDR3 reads CASSSLLGMGGTNSPLHF. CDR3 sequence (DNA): TGTGCCAGCAGCTCCCTGCTGGGTATGGGGGGAACTAATTCACCCCTCCACTTT.